This is a list of T cell receptor beta chains from one sample in a study of CD8+CD57+ T cells in acquired aplastic anemia. MiXCR was run by TCRdb on the reads, yielding one entry per CDR3 protein. This table has about 170,000 distinct CDR3 sequences, just under 65% appearing once. Sequencing was done on a sample of sorted CD4+, CD8+, or CD8+CD57+ T cells (not recorded which) from PBMCs. Every receptor here comes from a human donor in good health. Each CDR3 is given without its conserved first and last residue. The D gene is left open where the match is weak.

j_gene,d_gene,v_gene,CDR3aa
TRBJ1-1,NA,TRBV20-1,SARFPGRPSNTEAF
TRBJ2-3,TRBD2,TRBV9,ASSEGLAYSTDTQY
TRBJ2-7,NA,TRBV5-6,ASTVGGAGYEQY
TRBJ1-1,NA,TRBV5-1,ASSLTGRATEAF
TRBJ2-5,NA,TRBV7-8,ASSLVYGLGGLQQTQY
TRBJ1-6,TRBD1,TRBV10-3,AIRPTGSNSPLH
NA,NA,TRBV7-4,ASSLLRQGSYEQY
TRBJ1-4,NA,TRBV20-1,SARDQKEVFEKLF
TRBJ1-1,NA,TRBV19,ASREGHVNTEAF
TRBJ2-7,TRBD2,TRBV19,ASSIGGKQY
TRBJ2-5,TRBD2,TRBV12-3/TRBV12-4,ASSQRGLYQETQY
TRBJ2-5,NA,TRBV20-1,SANVIAVQGTQY
TRBJ2-7,NA,TRBV12-3/TRBV12-4,ASNRQARDEQY
TRBJ1-6,NA,TRBV12-3/TRBV12-4,ASNRQGTNSPLH
TRBJ2-1,NA,TRBV7-6,ASSLGAATYEQF
TRBJ1-6,NA,TRBV10-3,ASSYRDYSPLH
TRBJ2-3,TRBD1,TRBV5-1,ASSTRTGGRDTQY
TRBJ2-5,TRBD2,TRBV15,ATSRDAGDQETQY
TRBJ2-5,NA,TRBV7-2,ASSLGERASNQETQY
TRBJ1-2,TRBD1,TRBV20-1,SALGQLNYGYT
TRBJ2-1,NA,TRBV19,ASSIGNPSSYNEQF
TRBJ2-7,TRBD2,TRBV9,ASSVGVSGGATGEQY
TRBJ2-7,NA,TRBV2,ASILRPTSYEQY
TRBJ1-2,TRBD1,TRBV7-2,ASSYSGTGSGYT
TRBJ1-1,NA,TRBV14,ASSQDLGSEAF
TRBJ1-2,NA,TRBV2,ASRSDNSNYGYT
TRBJ2-1,NA,TRBV11-3,ASSRDLGYNEQF
TRBJ2-5,TRBD1,TRBV7-9,ASSFTGGQETQY
TRBJ2-1,NA,TRBV28,ASSRHLSSYNEQF
TRBJ1-2,NA,TRBV15,ATSRGRGVDYGYT
TRBJ2-1,NA,TRBV19,ASSTGYNEQF
TRBJ2-1,NA,TRBV7-9,ASSLVSGRSYNEQF
TRBJ1-1,TRBD1,TRBV19,ASSSDRGVAEAF
TRBJ2-5,TRBD2,TRBV19,ASSIGLLAGETQY
TRBJ2-3,TRBD2,TRBV20-1,SASPAGTDTQY
TRBJ2-2,NA,TRBV7-8,ASSLTPSGQTGELF
TRBJ2-7,NA,TRBV28,ASSLLGTPSYEQY
TRBJ1-6,NA,TRBV6-1,ASSDREYNSPLH
TRBJ1-1,NA,TRBV27,ASWTRNTEAF
TRBJ1-6,NA,TRBV7-6,ASSFLGASDSSPLH
TRBJ2-7,TRBD2,TRBV24-1,ATSDPSVAGGWEQY
TRBJ1-1,NA,TRBV27,ASSQSQNTEAF
TRBJ2-3,NA,TRBV9,ASSVGGSGDTQY
TRBJ2-5,NA,TRBV12-3/TRBV12-4,ASSLSREQTQY
TRBJ2-1,TRBD1,TRBV20-1,SAAWTGLDNEQF
TRBJ1-5,NA,TRBV20-1,SARRQVNQPQH
TRBJ2-5,NA,TRBV29-1,SVTRYQETQY
TRBJ1-1,NA,TRBV5-1,ASSPDRPNTEAF
TRBJ1-1,NA,TRBV2,ASRPDGAEAF
TRBJ1-6,NA,TRBV2,ASNRRGQGDSPLH
TRBJ2-5,NA,TRBV6-4,ATPHGETQY
TRBJ2-1,TRBD2,TRBV7-9,ASSLAGLAGGDEQF
TRBJ2-7,TRBD2,TRBV6-1,ASRTSGGSAYEQY